The rows below give T cell receptor beta chains drawn from one sample of a study of OX40 agonist ivuxolimab in advanced cancers. Here immunoSEQ multiplex PCR was the method, and the copy in TCRdb shows in-frame clones only, minus some. The sample has over 40,000 clones; about 90% are singletons. Source: CD4+ or CD8+ T cells sorted from blood, taken in a trial of the OX40 agonist ivuxolimab. These receptors all stem from an adult with an advanced solid tumor such as melanoma, head and neck, liver or kidney cancer. Both conserved end residues are part of each CDR3. Fields, in order: J gene, D gene, V gene, clone size, CDR3 protein, CDR3 DNA. D genes are given only for firm matches. Clone size appears in some rows only: once, few, many, or a class for an expanded clone.

j_call: TRBJ1-1
d_call: -
v_call: TRBV6-5
clone_size: -
cdr3_aa: CASSAQGRGTEAFF
cdr3_nt: TGTGCCAGCAGTGCACAGGGTAGGGGGACTGAAGCTTTCTTT

j_call: TRBJ2-5
d_call: -
v_call: TRBV5-6
clone_size: -
cdr3_aa: CASSIGETQYF
cdr3_nt: TGTGCCAGCAGCATAGGAGAGACCCAGTACTTC

j_call: TRBJ2-7
d_call: TRBD1
v_call: TRBV19
clone_size: -
cdr3_aa: CASSKDRDEQYF
cdr3_nt: TGTGCCAGTAGTAAGGACAGGGACGAGCAGTACTTC

j_call: TRBJ2-7
d_call: TRBD2
v_call: TRBV5-1
clone_size: few
cdr3_aa: CASSFTSGSQEQYF
cdr3_nt: TGCGCCAGCAGCTTCACTAGCGGGAGTCAAGAGCAGTACTTC

j_call: TRBJ2-1
d_call: -
v_call: TRBV29-1
clone_size: -
cdr3_aa: CSVEDYRVNEQFF
cdr3_nt: TGCAGCGTTGAAGATTATCGGGTCAATGAGCAGTTCTTC

j_call: TRBJ2-7
d_call: -
v_call: TRBV5-1
clone_size: once
cdr3_aa: CASSLGSNLYEQYF
cdr3_nt: TGCGCCAGCAGCTTAGGTTCCAACCTCTACGAGCAGTACTTC

j_call: TRBJ1-1
d_call: TRBD1
v_call: TRBV19
clone_size: -
cdr3_aa: CASSPGGVGTEAFF
cdr3_nt: TGTGCCAGTAGTCCAGGGGGGGTTGGCACTGAAGCTTTCTTT

j_call: TRBJ1-5
d_call: -
v_call: TRBV19
clone_size: -
cdr3_aa: CASSISVSHQPQHF
cdr3_nt: TGTGCCAGTAGTATCTCGGTTAGTCATCAGCCCCAGCATTTT

j_call: TRBJ2-4
d_call: TRBD1
v_call: TRBV2
clone_size: -
cdr3_aa: CASSTGQGWVNIQYF
cdr3_nt: TGTGCCAGCAGTACCGGACAGGGTTGGGTAAACATTCAGTACTTC

j_call: TRBJ2-7
d_call: -
v_call: TRBV19
clone_size: -
cdr3_aa: CASSKTRASGSYEQYF
cdr3_nt: TGTGCCAGTAGTAAGACGAGGGCTTCGGGCTCCTACGAGCAGTACTTC